These 31 T cell receptor beta chains were sequenced from one sample in a study of blood T cell repertoires in COVID-19. Profiled with immunoSEQ multiplex PCR; TCRdb holds only in-frame clones, not every one. The sample has approximately 150,000 clones; 85% to 90% are singletons. Specimen: peripheral blood. Receptors originate from a man over 45 who had recovered from COVID-19.

The rearrangement joins TRBV29-1 to TRBJ1-1, with TRBD1 identical over 7 bases. The V gene end was trimmed by 7 bases and the J gene end by 3 bases; junction bases not matched to a gene: 5. Germline V gene sequence: CDR1 SQVTM, CDR2 ANQGSEA. CDR3 size: 12 residues. The CDR3 loop reads CSGQGVDTEAFF. CDR3 nucleotides: TGCAGCGGGCAGGGGGTGGACACTGAAGCTTTCTTT.

V gene TRBV25-1 combines with J gene TRBJ2-7; the match to TRBD1 covers 8 bases. The V segment lost 3 bases and the J segment 1 base; nucleotides outside the gene matches: 2. This CDR3 region has 14 residues. Germline CDR1 reads MGHDK; CDR2 reads SYGVNS. Written as DNA, the CDR3 is TGTGCCAGCAGTGAGGGACAGGATTCCTACGAGCAGTACTTC. As protein: CASSEGQDSYEQYF.

V is TRBV4-1 and J is TRBJ1-2; the D gene is possibly TRBD1 (5 bases). The germline CDR1 and CDR2 sequences are MGHRA and YSYEKL. The CDR3 contains 15 residues. V lost 4 bases, J lost 5 bases, and 17 bases lay in between. The CDR3 spells CASSPQQERTYGYTF. DNA of the CDR3: TGCGCCAGCAGCCCCCAACAGGAGAGGACATATGGCTACACCTTC.

The J gene is TRBJ1-2, the V gene TRBV27; 9 bases align to TRBD1. Germline CDR1 and CDR2: MNHEY and SMNVEV (reference sequence). The CDR3 covers 13 residues. The V and J ends lost 6 bases and 6 bases, in that order; junction bases with no gene match: 5. The CDR3 nucleotides are TGTGCCAGCAGCGCGGACAGGGGCCATGGCTACACCTTC. Translation gives CASSADRGHGYTF.

V and J are TRBV9 and TRBJ2-2; TRBD1 aligns across 9 bases. Germline values: CDR1 SGDLS, CDR2 YYNGEE. The CDR3 is 16 residues long. J lost 4 bases, V lost 0 bases, and 4 bases had no gene match. CDR3 sequence: CASSVGGQGGTGELFF. DNA for the CDR3: TGTGCCAGCAGCGTAGGGGGACAGGGTGGCACCGGGGAGCTGTTTTTT.

Written as DNA, the CDR3 is TGTGCCAGCAGCGTAGACCCCGGGGGGTTATTGACTGAAGCTTTCTTT. It codes for CASSVDPGGLLTEAFF. The chain uses TRBV9 and TRBJ1-1, with a possible D match to TRBD1 (5 bases). V lost 0 bases and J 5 bases, leaving 17 bases between the germline ends. Per germline, CDR1 SGDLS and CDR2 YYNGEE. There are 16 residues in the CDR3.

V and J are TRBV7-2 and TRBJ1-2, with D unresolved. Trimming removed 1 base from V and 4 bases from J, with 7 bases in between. The CDR3 has 13 amino acids. The germline V gene has CDR1 SGHTA and CDR2 FQGNSA. The CDR3 here is CASSLERVYGYTF. CDR3 nucleotide sequence: TGTGCCAGCAGCTTAGAACGGGTCTATGGCTACACCTTC.

This clone was observed a single time. This chain uses TRBV10-2 with TRBJ2-7, with D possibly TRBD2 on 6 matching bases. The ends were cut back, 5 bases at V and 2 bases at J, with 16 bases in the middle. The germline V gene encodes CDR1 WSHSY and CDR2 SAAADI. The CDR3 covers 15 residues. CDR3 nucleotides: TGCGCCAGCAGTAAAGACGGGACTCAGCCCTACGAGCAGTACTTC. Translated: CASSKDGTQPYEQYF.

The rearrangement joins TRBV5-1 to TRBJ2-7; no clear D. V lost 0 bases to trimming and J lost 0 bases, with 7 bases between them. The CDR3 contains 14 residues. Germline loops: CDR1 SGHRS, CDR2 YFSETQ. CDR3 region: CASSLDPSSYEQYF. The CDR3 nucleotides are TGCGCCAGCAGCTTGGATCCGAGCTCCTACGAGCAGTACTTC.

The chain joins TRBV3-1 (or the pseudogene TRBV3-2) to TRBJ1-5; weak D call: TRBD1 (5 bases). The CDR3 extends over 14 amino acids. Germline V gene data show CDR1 as LGHDT and CDR2 as YNNKEL (reference sequence). The V and J ends lost 4 bases and 3 bases respectively, with 10 bases between them. In nucleotides, the CDR3 is TGTGCCAGCAGCCCCGCAGGGTACAATCAGCCCCAGCATTTT. Translated: CASSPAGYNQPQHF.

The rearrangement joins TRBV7-2 to TRBJ2-1; D perhaps matches TRBD1 (6 bases). The CDR3 consists of 13 residues. V was clipped by 2 bases and J by 7 bases, with 9 bases between them. CDR1 and CDR2 from the germline V gene are SGHTA and FQGNSA. CDR3 in amino acids: CASSLRGNNEQFF. In DNA form, the CDR3 reads TGTGCCAGCAGCTTAAGGGGGAATAATGAGCAGTTCTTC. The variable domain in full, with the rest retrieved from reference TRBV7-2 and TRBJ2-1, is GAGVSQSPSNKVTEKGKDVELRCDPISGHTALYWYRQSLGQGLEFLIYFQGNSAPDKSGLPSDRFSAERTGGSVSTLTIQRTQQEDSAVYLCASSLRGNNEQFFGPGTRLTVL.

The chain carries TRBV12-3 or TRBV12-4 and TRBJ1-5; D perhaps matches TRBD1 (5 bases). Trimming removed 7 bases at V and 4 bases at J, with 11 bases between. This CDR3 has 13 residues. CDR3 loop: CASNPTVNQPQHF. DNA for the CDR3: TGTGCCAGCAACCCGACAGTAAATCAGCCCCAGCATTTT.

This clone was seen more than once but under ten times. The chain couples TRBV18 to TRBJ1-5; weak D call: TRBD1 (6 bases). The CDR3 has 14 residues. Germline CDR1 reads KGHSH; CDR2 reads LQKENI. Trimming took 1 base from V and 5 from J, leaving 9 bases between them. DNA of the CDR3: TGTGCCAGCTCACCACGAAGGACAGATCAGCCCCAGCATTTT. Encoded protein: CASSPRRTDQPQHF. The whole variable domain, remainder taken from reference TRBV18 and TRBJ1-5, is NAGVMQNPRHLVRRRGQEARLRCSPMKGHSHVYWYRQLPEEGLKFMVYLQKENIIDESGMPKERFSAEFPKEGPSILRIQQVVRGDSAAYFCASSPRRTDQPQHFGDGTRLSIL.

The V call is TRBV7-2, the J call TRBJ2-3; 12 bases fit TRBD2. The CDR3 runs 16 residues. The V gene's germline CDR1 is SGHTA and CDR2 FQGNSA. V gave up 6 bases and J gave up 2 bases; unmatched junction bases: 6. This CDR3 is CASSLAGGHNTDTQYF. Written as DNA, the CDR3 is TGTGCCAGCAGTCTAGCGGGGGGGCATAACACAGATACGCAGTATTTT.

The chain carries TRBV12-3 or TRBV12-4 and TRBJ2-7, with TRBD1 as a possible D gene (7 bases). The CDR3 spans 13 residues. V lost 5 bases and J lost 4, with 12 bases in between. The CDR3 here is CASSRGTAYEQYF. For the CDR3, the DNA is TGTGCCAGCAGTCGCGGGACAGCATACGAGCAGTACTTC.

The gene calls are TRBV3-1 (or the pseudogene TRBV3-2) and TRBJ2-3; 7 bases agree with TRBD2. The CDR3 covers 16 residues. J was trimmed by 2 bases and V by 3 bases; bases with no gene match: 8. CDR1 is LGHDT, CDR2 YNNKEL, per germline (reference sequence). The CDR3 here is CASSHLSGLYTDTQYF. DNA of the CDR3: TGTGCCAGCAGCCACCTATCGGGACTATACACAGATACGCAGTATTTT.

Details on this clone: The junction and the germline gene differ at one end; a read error may be behind it. The chain has TRBV6-1 and TRBJ2-7; D is perhaps TRBD2 (5 bases). This CDR3 is 10 amino acids long. Looked up from germline, CDR1 is MNHNS and CDR2 is SASEGT. CDR3 loop: CASGEREQYF. CDR3 nucleotides: TGTGCCAGCGGTGAGCGGGAGCAGTACTTC.

The chain uses TRBV24-1 and TRBJ2-1; D is perhaps TRBD1 (6 bases). The V gene lost 3 bases and the J gene lost 9 bases, with 8 bases spanning the gap. The CDR3 covers 12 residues. CDR1 KGHDR and CDR2 SFDVKD come from the germline V gene. In DNA, the CDR3 is TGTGCCACCAGTGATGGGGGCACTGAGCAGTTCTTC. Translating gives CATSDGGTEQFF.

V gene TRBV5-1 combines with J gene TRBJ2-2; the D gene is possibly TRBD2 (5 bases). With 0 bases removed from V and 4 bases from J, the gap between germline ends came to 10 bases. Germline values: CDR1 SGHRS, CDR2 YFSETQ. CDR3 length: 15 amino acids. Here the CDR3 DNA reads TGCGCCAGCAGCTTGGGACATGAGGGCACCGGGGAGCTGTTTTTT. As protein: CASSLGHEGTGELFF.

The chain recombines TRBV27 with TRBJ2-2; 9 positions agree with TRBD1. Germline loops: CDR1 MNHEY, CDR2 SMNVEV (reference sequence). This CDR3 comprises 15 residues. Losses at the gene ends were 6 bases for V and 5 bases for J; bases not matched to a gene: 7. The CDR3 nucleotides are TGTGCCAGCAGGCATGGACAGGGGAGAACCGGGGAGCTGTTTTTT. Its protein is CASRHGQGRTGELFF.

This chain links TRBV24-1 with TRBJ2-7; 8 bases map to TRBD1. Germline CDR1 and CDR2: KGHDR and SFDVKD. V shed 9 bases, J shed 4 bases, and the junction held 10 bases outside the gene matches. CDR3 length equals 14 residues. The CDR3 DNA sequence: TGTGCCACCCTAGATTGGACAGGGAGGTACGAGCAGTACTTC. It codes for CATLDWTGRYEQYF.

This clone was seen just once. The chain employs TRBV6-5 and TRBJ2-1; maybe TRBD2 (6 bases). Looked up from germline, CDR1 is MNHEY and CDR2 is SVGAGI. The CDR3 extends over 14 amino acids. The V and J ends lost 0 bases and 6 bases respectively, with 9 bases between them. CDR3 sequence (DNA): TGTGCCAGCAGTTACTCGATGGGGGGCAATGAGCAGTTCTTC. Translation: CASSYSMGGNEQFF.

The chain is built from TRBV7-9 and TRBJ2-1; 11 bases map to TRBD1. This CDR3 contains 15 residues. The germline V gene has CDR1 SEHNR and CDR2 FQNEAQ (reference sequence). The V gene end was trimmed by 2 bases and the J gene end by 8 bases; junction bases not matched to a gene: 5. DNA for the CDR3: TGTGCCAGCAGCTTATTCACGGGACAGGGGGATGAGCAGTTCTTC. Translating gives CASSLFTGQGDEQFF. Full variable domain (remainder filled in from reference TRBV7-9 and TRBJ2-1): DTGVSQNPRHKITKRGQNVTFRCDPISEHNRLYWYRQTLGQGPEFLTYFQNEAQLEKSRLLSDRFSAERPKGSFSTLEIQRTEQGDSAMYLCASSLFTGQGDEQFFGPGTRLTVL.

The chain uses TRBV6-2 or TRBV6-3 and TRBJ1-5; 10 nucleotides align to TRBD1. With 2 bases clipped from V and 3 bases from J, the junction kept 16 bases outside the gene matches. Germline V lookup: CDR1 MNHEY, CDR2 SVGEGT. The CDR3 covers 20 residues. The DNA of the CDR3 is TGTGCCAGCAGTTACGCCAGCACTCCGGGACAGGGGACTTTCAATCAGCCCCAGCATTTT. Protein: CASSYASTPGQGTFNQPQHF.

The V gene is TRBV4-1, the J gene TRBJ2-3, with TRBD2 matching over 10 bases. The ends lost 0 bases at V and 2 bases at J; junction bases unmatched: 5. The CDR3 runs 17 residues. CDR1 MGHRA and CDR2 YSYEKL come from the germline V gene. The CDR3 is CASSQDYSGGPTDTQYF. The DNA of the CDR3 is TGCGCCAGCAGCCAAGATTATAGCGGGGGGCCCACAGATACGCAGTATTTT.

In DNA form, the CDR3 reads TGTGCCAGCAGCTGGACGGGACAAGAGACCCAGTACTTC. This codes for CASSWTGQETQYF. The chain couples TRBV5-4 to TRBJ2-5; possible D gene TRBD2, 5 bases. The CDR3 extends over 13 amino acids. The germline gives CDR1 SGHNT, CDR2 YYREEE (reference sequence). Between the trimmed V and J ends, which lost 3 bases and 2 bases, there was a span of 8 bases.

This clone was picked up a small number of times. The identical CDR3 is also encoded by other nucleotide sequences in the sample. The chain links TRBV6-4 to TRBJ2-1; TRBD2 matches at 12 bases. V trimming: 3 bases; J trimming: 6 bases; junction bases outside the gene matches: 3. The CDR3 runs to 15 residues. The germline gives CDR1 MRHNA, CDR2 SNTAGT. The CDR3 here is CASSDSSGGANEQFF. CDR3 in DNA: TGTGCCAGCAGTGATTCTAGCGGGGGGGCCAATGAGCAGTTCTTC.

This clone was seen only a few times. The rearrangement links TRBV6-5 to TRBJ2-3; 9 bases are shared with TRBD2. Germline V lookup: CDR1 MNHEY, CDR2 SVGAGI. Trimming at V came to 6 bases and at J to 1 base, leaving 2 bases not matched to a gene. The CDR3 extends over 14 amino acids. The CDR3 region is CASRLAGGTDTQYF. CDR3 DNA: TGTGCCAGCAGATTAGCGGGGGGCACAGATACGCAGTATTTT.

This rearrangement joins TRBV15 to TRBJ2-5, with TRBD1 identical over 12 bases. V was pared by 1 base and J by 5 bases, with 8 bases of the junction left unmatched. This CDR3 region has 17 residues. Germline V gives CDR1 LNHNV, CDR2 YYDKDF (reference sequence). The DNA for the CDR3 is TGTGCCACCAGCAGAGGACGTGGGACAGGGGGCGCGGAGACCCAGTACTTC. As protein: CATSRGRGTGGAETQYF. Full variable domain (outside the CDR3, taken from reference TRBV15 and TRBJ2-5): DAMVIQNPRYQVTQFGKPVTLSCSQTLNHNVMYWYQQKSSQAPKLLFHYYDKDFNNEADTPDNFQSRRPNTSFCFLDIRSPGLGDTAMYLCATSRGRGTGGAETQYFGPGTRLLVL.

In DNA form, the CDR3 reads TGTGCCAGCAGCCAGGGACAGGGGGCACGATCACCCCTCCACTTT. It codes for CASSQGQGARSPLHF. The J gene is TRBJ1-6, the V gene TRBV14; 12 bases align to TRBD1. The CDR3 has 15 amino acids. Looked up from germline, CDR1 is SGHDN and CDR2 is FVKESK. V lost 3 bases, J lost 10 bases, and 4 bases stayed unmatched.

The genes are TRBV2 and TRBJ1-1; possible D gene TRBD1, 6 bases. V was pared by 4 bases and J by 4 bases, with 10 bases between. Germline values: CDR1 SNHLY, CDR2 FYNNEI. The CDR3 length is 13 residues. CDR3 DNA sequence: TGTGCCAGCAGTGGGGGGGGGCGCACTGAAGCTTTCTTT. This sequence encodes CASSGGGRTEAFF. Filled out from reference TRBV2 and TRBJ1-1, the complete variable domain reads EPEVTQTPSHQVTQMGQEVILRCVPISNHLYFYWYRQILGQKVEFLVSFYNNEISEKSEIFDDQFSVERPDGSNFTLKIRSTKLEDSAMYFCASSGGGRTEAFFGQGTRLTVV.